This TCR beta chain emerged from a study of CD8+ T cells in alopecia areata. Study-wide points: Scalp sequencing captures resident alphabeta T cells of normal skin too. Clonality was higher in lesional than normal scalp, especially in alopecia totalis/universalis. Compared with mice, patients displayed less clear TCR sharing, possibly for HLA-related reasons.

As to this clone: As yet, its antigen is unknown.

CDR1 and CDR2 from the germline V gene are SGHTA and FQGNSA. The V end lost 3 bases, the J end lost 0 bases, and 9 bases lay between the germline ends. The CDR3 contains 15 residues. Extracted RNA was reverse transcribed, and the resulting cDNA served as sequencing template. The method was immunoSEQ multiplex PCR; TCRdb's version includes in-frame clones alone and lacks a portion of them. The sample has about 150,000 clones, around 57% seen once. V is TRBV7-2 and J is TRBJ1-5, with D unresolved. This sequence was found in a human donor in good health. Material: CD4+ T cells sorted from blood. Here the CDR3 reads CASSLHSNSNQPQHF. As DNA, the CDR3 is TGTGCCAGCAGCTTGCACAGTAATAGCAATCAGCCCCAGCATTTT.